This record looks at one TCR beta chain sequence and its context. Using immunoSEQ multiplex PCR, the repertoire was profiled, and TCRdb retains in-frame clones only, with some absent. The profile shows just under 85,000 clones, roughly nine tenths of them singletons. This sample is part of a study of T cell responses to AZD1222 COVID-19 vaccine. The TCR sequence derives from an adult in good health. The sequenced sample was peripheral blood, obtained on day 0 of AZD1222 vaccination.

The CDR3 DNA reads TGTGCCAGCAGCCCCCGGGACAGGGGGAGAACCACTGAAGCTTTCTTT. Protein: CASSPRDRGRTTEAFF. The chain links TRBV7-2 to TRBJ1-1, with TRBD1 identical over 11 bases. This CDR3 has 16 residues. V shed 5 bases and J 4 bases; nucleotides not matched to a gene: 9. The germline V gene has CDR1 SGHTA and CDR2 FQGNSA.